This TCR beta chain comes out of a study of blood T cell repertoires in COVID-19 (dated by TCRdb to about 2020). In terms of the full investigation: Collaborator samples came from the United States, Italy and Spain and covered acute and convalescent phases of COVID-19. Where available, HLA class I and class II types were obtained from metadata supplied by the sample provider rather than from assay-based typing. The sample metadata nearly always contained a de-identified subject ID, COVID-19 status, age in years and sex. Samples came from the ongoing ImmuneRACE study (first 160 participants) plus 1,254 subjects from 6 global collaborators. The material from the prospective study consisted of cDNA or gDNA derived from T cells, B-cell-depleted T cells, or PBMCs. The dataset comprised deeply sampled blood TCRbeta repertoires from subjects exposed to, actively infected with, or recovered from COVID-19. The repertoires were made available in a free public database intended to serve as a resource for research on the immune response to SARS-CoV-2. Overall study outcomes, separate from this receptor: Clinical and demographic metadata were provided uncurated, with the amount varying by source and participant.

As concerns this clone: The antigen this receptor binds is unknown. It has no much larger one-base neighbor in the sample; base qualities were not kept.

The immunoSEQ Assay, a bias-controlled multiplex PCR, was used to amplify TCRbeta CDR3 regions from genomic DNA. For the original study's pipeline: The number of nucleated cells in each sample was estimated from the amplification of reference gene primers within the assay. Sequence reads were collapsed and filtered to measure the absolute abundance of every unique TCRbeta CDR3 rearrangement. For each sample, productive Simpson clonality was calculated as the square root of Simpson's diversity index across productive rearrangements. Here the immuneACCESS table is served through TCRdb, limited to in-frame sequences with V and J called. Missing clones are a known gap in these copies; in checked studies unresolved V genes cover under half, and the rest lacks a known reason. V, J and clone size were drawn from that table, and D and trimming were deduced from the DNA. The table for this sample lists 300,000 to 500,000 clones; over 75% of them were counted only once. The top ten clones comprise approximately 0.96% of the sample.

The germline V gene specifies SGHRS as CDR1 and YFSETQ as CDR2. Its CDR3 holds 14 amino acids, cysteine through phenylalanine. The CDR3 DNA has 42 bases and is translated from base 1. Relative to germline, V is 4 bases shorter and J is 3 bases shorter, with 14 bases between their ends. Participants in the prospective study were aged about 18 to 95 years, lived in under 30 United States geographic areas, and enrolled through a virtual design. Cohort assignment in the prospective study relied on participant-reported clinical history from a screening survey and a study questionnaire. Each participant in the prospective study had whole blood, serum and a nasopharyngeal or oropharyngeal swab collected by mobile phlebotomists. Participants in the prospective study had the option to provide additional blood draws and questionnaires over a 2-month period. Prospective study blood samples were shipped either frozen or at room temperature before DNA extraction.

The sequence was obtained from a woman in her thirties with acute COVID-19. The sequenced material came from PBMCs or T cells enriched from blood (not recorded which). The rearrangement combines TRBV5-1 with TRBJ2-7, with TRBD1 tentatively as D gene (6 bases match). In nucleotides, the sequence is TGCGCCAGCAGCCAACCGGGACACAACTACGAGCAGTACTTC. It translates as CASSQPGHNYEQYF.